This T cell receptor beta chain originates from a study of cytotoxic CD8 clonotypes in ibrutinib-treated CLL. Turning to the study itself: For this cohort, patients were about a dozen relapsed/refractory and around 16 treatment-naive, while 17 were IGHV unmutated. Among the samples, the mean was roughly 240,000 productive templates and fewer than 95,000 productive rearrangements.

TCRdb's table, derived via immunoSEQ multiplex PCR, lists solely in-frame clones and lacks some. The data contain about 310,000 clones, about 80% of them singletons. On this clone itself: Its antigen is not known.

Regarding the study as a whole: At baseline, clonality was higher than in age-matched healthy donors and correlated with CD8+ counts.

The germline CDR1 and CDR2 sequences are MNHEY and SMNVEV (reference sequence). Trimming took 10 bases from V and 4 from J, leaving 5 bases between them. This CDR3 comprises 10 residues. This TCR came from a human donor with chronic lymphocytic leukemia. The input for sequencing was PBMCs, taken before ibrutinib treatment. The rearrangement links TRBV27 to TRBJ1-5, with unresolved D. CDR3 DNA: TGTGCCACCAGAAATCAGCCCCAGCATTTT. It encodes CATRNQPQHF.